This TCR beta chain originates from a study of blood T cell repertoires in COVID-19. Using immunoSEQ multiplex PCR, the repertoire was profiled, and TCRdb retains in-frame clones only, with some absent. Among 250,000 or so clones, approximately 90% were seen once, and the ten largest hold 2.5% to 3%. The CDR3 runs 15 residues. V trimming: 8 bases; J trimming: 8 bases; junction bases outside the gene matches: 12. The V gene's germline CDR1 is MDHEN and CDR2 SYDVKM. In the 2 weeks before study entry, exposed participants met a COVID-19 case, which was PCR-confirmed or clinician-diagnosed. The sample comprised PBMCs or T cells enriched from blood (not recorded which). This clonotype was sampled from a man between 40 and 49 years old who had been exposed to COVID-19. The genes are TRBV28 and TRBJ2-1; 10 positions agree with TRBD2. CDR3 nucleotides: TGTGCCAGCGATAATGCCAGGACTAGCGGTGATGAGCAGTTCTTC. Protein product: CASDNARTSGDEQFF.